These T cell receptor beta chains were read from a single sample in a study of T cell changes during pregnancy in multiple sclerosis. Sequenced by immunoSEQ multiplex PCR; TCRdb stores in-frame clones only, minus some. The repertoire has about 130,000 clones, roughly 96% of them found once; the top ten carry around 0.46%. Sample: peripheral blood, taken after pregnancy. These receptor sequences come from a female donor with multiple sclerosis, enrolled in a pregnancy study. Each CDR3 is given without its conserved first and last residue. Fields, in order: V gene, J gene, CDR3 protein.

TRBV7-8	TRBJ1-5	ASSFTGIPQH
TRBV27	TRBJ1-2	ASSLAGAPGYT
TRBV2	TRBJ2-5	ASSRGSDETQY
TRBV6-4	TRBJ2-1	ASSDSTGTGYNEQF
TRBV28	TRBJ2-5	ASSLLRTAGRETQY
TRBV28	TRBJ2-5	ASSLGLLPQQETQY
TRBV25-1	TRBJ2-7	ASSEYQVAGDYEQY
TRBV27	TRBJ2-7	ASTQQGTYEQY
TRBV19	TRBJ1-4	ATGQSLYEKLF
TRBV5-1	TRBJ2-2	ASSLVDSITGELF
TRBV19	TRBJ1-5	ASSIGGGLVQPQH
TRBV18	TRBJ1-5	ASSGRDTEGPQH
TRBV4-3	TRBJ2-5	ASSQGSGGAQETQY
TRBV14	TRBJ2-7	ASSQDGEQY
TRBV4-3	TRBJ2-1	ASSQDVGGYNEQF
TRBV6-5	TRBJ2-2	ASTLERAGELF
TRBV28	TRBJ1-3	ASSFHTTGGNTIY
TRBV5-4	TRBJ2-1	ASSLEGRGSYNEQF
TRBV7-2	TRBJ2-3	ASSLGARGGTDTQY
TRBV7-6	TRBJ1-1	ASSQDSGTEAF
TRBV4-3	TRBJ2-3	ASSQDDLAGGLGPDTQY
TRBV4-3	TRBJ1-1	ASSARGLNTEAF
TRBV4-1	TRBJ1-6	ASSQDRGGSPLH
TRBV29-1	TRBJ2-1	SVDDRVKSNEQF
TRBV2	TRBJ2-3	ASSGGGRALGYTDTQY
TRBV28	TRBJ2-7	ASSQTSAEQY
TRBV9	TRBJ2-4	ASSASLGLAGEYIQY
TRBV4-2	TRBJ2-1	ASTRSDTYNEQF
TRBV7-9	TRBJ2-3	ASSLRTQY
TRBV25-1	TRBJ1-4	ASSRGTDNEKLF
TRBV29-1	TRBJ2-5	SAGQETQY
TRBV30	TRBJ1-2	AWTPDTGLDGYT
TRBV6-5	TRBJ1-1	ASSYRTGFSEAF
TRBV4-3	TRBJ2-7	ASSQAGLAPYEQY
TRBV28	TRBJ2-3	ASSFGRQGSDTQY
TRBV19	TRBJ2-5	ASSIWTGTQETQY
TRBV11-2	TRBJ2-1	ASSQAGVTYNEQF
TRBV6-1	TRBJ2-1	ASSETGRRGYNEQF
TRBV2	TRBJ2-5	ASRVTGYQETQY
TRBV11-2	TRBJ1-1	ASSPLRGGEIRTEAF
TRBV7-9	TRBJ1-4	ASSFCPSGRGPCLEKLF
TRBV15	TRBJ1-5	ATSTGGILSNQPQH
TRBV11-2	TRBJ2-2	ASSRIGELF
TRBV5-4	TRBJ2-1	ASSLVPLARGGDEQF
TRBV7-7	TRBJ2-3	AVGQGADTQY
TRBV5-6	TRBJ2-1	ASSSGLPYNEQF
TRBV4-1	TRBJ1-4	ASSQVPGEKLF
TRBV28	TRBJ2-5	ASRDPANQY
TRBV4-3	TRBJ1-4	ASSPAGPNEKLF
TRBV27	TRBJ2-5	ASSLGTFGGTQY
TRBV6-5	TRBJ1-2	ASRRGYGYT
TRBV7-2	TRBJ1-2	ASSLRGNYGYT
TRBV5-1	TRBJ2-2	ASSLDSSGVLELF
TRBV5-1	TRBJ2-7	ARAAPEDHSYEQY
TRBV20-1	TRBJ2-7	SAEGEYEQY